This TCR beta chain is drawn from a study of shared clonotypes between healthy human individuals (TCRdb year 2020). Regarding the complete study: A couple of women and a few men aged 18 to 49 years were included in the cohort. For each donor, CD4 naive and CD4 memory were each run on three plates, CD8 naive on two plates, and CD8 memory on one plate. To estimate repertoire size and how much clonotypes are shared between individuals, the study performed deep sequencing of blood TCR repertoires from a handful of healthy adults. Different laboratories and diverse techniques were used to prepare libraries and sequence TCR repertoires, to increase sequencing depth and limit assay-specific biases. Leukapheresis yielded between about 0.9 and 9 billion PBMCs per donor.

Using the deep immunoSEQ assay, TCR CDR3 regions were amplified from genomic DNA by multiplex PCR. Genomic DNA extracted from each cell subset was distributed evenly over all wells of several immunoSEQ 96-well plates, and each plate served as one replicate. For sorted subsets, 150 to 250 ng of genomic DNA, equivalent to some 30,000 T cell genomes, went into each replicate PCR. Purified libraries were quantified with a Qubit 3.0 fluorometer, sized on a Bioanalyzer 2100, and re-quantified with the KAPA Library Quantification kit. A separate single-read 150-cycle Illumina NextSeq 550 flow cell was used to sequence each immunoSEQ 96-well plate. Concerning the study's data processing: Because only junctional sequences without quality scores were contained in the immunoSEQ output, filtering matching that applied to full-length reads could not be performed. To assign V/J genes and CDR3, sequences were annotated using PyIR, a Python wrapper for IgBLAST v1.9, with IMGT germline references. Reads were filtered out if the reads had weak V/J assignments (E-value above 1e-6), no CDR3, stop codons, out-of-frame junctions, or ambiguous translated residues. V3J clonotypes were defined as sequences sharing an identical inferred V gene, J gene, and CDR3 amino acid sequence. Percentage overlap between repertoires was computed as shared unique clonotypes divided by the size of the smaller repertoire. RTK rarefaction, the Chao1 estimator, and Recon v2.1 estimates of unobserved clonotypes were used to assess repertoire richness. Generation probabilities were computed with OLGA for all TCRbeta clonotypes obtained by the gDNA method from several donors. This immuneACCESS table, as held by TCRdb, lists in-frame sequences with V and J called but not all clones. Of the missing ones, under half trace to an unresolved V gene in checked studies; the others have no known cause. Clone size and the V and J calls come from that table; the DNA yielded D and trimming. The sample data list around 510,000 clones, and 95% to 97% of these were observed just once. Together, the top ten hold about 0.068% of the sample.

Healthy HIV-negative adults with no recently reported acute infections or vaccinations were included as donors. All donors were Caucasian adults living in Nashville, Tennessee, USA. CD4+ T cells were enriched through magnetic negative selection, after which naive cells were positively selected on CD45RA and the remaining negative fraction served as the memory subset. After blood collection by leukapheresis, PBMCs were isolated using Ficoll-Histopaque density gradient centrifugation and then cryopreserved in the vapor phase of liquid nitrogen. Analytical flow cytometry was used to check the purity and quantity of each magnetically sorted T cell population. From each sorted fraction, genomic DNA was isolated and quantified by UV absorbance on a Nanodrop 2000c. The cysteine opens and the phenylalanine closes a CDR3 of 16 amino acids. Only the CDR3 DNA is retained, 48 bases long and in frame from the first base. Based on the germline V gene, the CDR1 and CDR2 sequences are SGDLS and YYNGEE. V ends up 3 bases short and J 4 bases short, with an unmatched junction base count of 9.

With regard to this clone: What this receptor recognizes is not known. Per-base qualities were not stored, and no clone one base away is much larger.

Paper-wide results and their limitations: Sharing across a few donors was observed for about 5% of naive CD4, 3% to 3.5% of naive CD8, 2% to 2.5% of memory CD4, and about 0.38% of memory CD8 clonotypes. Sampling was restricted to blood, and TCR repertoires in tissues likely differ from the TCR repertoires found in blood. Even with the large sequencing depth, rarefaction of the sorted-subset datasets indicated that sequencing was incomplete. Based on pairwise subsampling, the degree of clonotype sharing among donors was expected to be affected by sequencing depth. The genetic and exposure-history diversity represented was limited by the small number of donors. Clonotypes shared by all four sorted-subset donors showed higher generation probabilities than non-shared clonotypes. Naive subsets generally had larger estimated clonotype richness than memory subsets did.

The origin of this receptor is a young woman in good health. This chain joins TRBV9 to TRBJ2-3; TRBD1 matches 9 bases in the middle. The sample consisted of naive CD4+ T cells sorted from blood. Interpreted using the paper, the cell subset or site label stands for: CD45RA+ positively selected. The CDR3 in this case is CASSARLGQGADTQYF. The sequence in DNA is TGTGCCAGCAGCGCTAGACTGGGACAGGGTGCAGATACGCAGTATTTT.